Listed here is a single TCR beta chain. PCR involved 60 Vbeta and 13 Jbeta primers. The data were produced by immunoSEQ multiplex PCR, yet TCRdb's version contains in-frame clones alone and is incomplete. The table has 120,000 or so clones, 75% seen once. The data stem from a study of cytomegalovirus exposure and HLA in healthy donors. Germline-derived CDR1 and CDR2 are KGHSH and LQKENI. The CDR3 extends over 16 amino acids. V shed 6 bases and J 3 bases; nucleotides not matched to a gene: 9. Sequencing was done on a sample of PBMCs. This TCR derives from a woman in her fifties or sixties in good health and CMV-seronegative. J is TRBJ2-3 and V is TRBV18, with 10 bases fitting TRBD2. The DNA of the CDR3 is TGTGCCAGCTCCCTACTAGCGGGATCGTTGACAGATACGCAGTATTTT. Amino acids: CASSLLAGSLTDTQYF. The complete variable domain, with remaining parts taken from reference TRBV18 and TRBJ2-3, reads NAGVMQNPRHLVRRRGQEARLRCSPMKGHSHVYWYRQLPEEGLKFMVYLQKENIIDESGMPKERFSAEFPKEGPSILRIQQVVRGDSAAYFCASSLLAGSLTDTQYFGPGTRLTVL.